These 29 T cell receptor beta chains originate from one sample sequenced in a study of T cells in Graves' hyperthyroidism and ophthalmopathy. The investigators amplified TCR beta CDR3 regions from RNA transcripts. When the TCR CDR3 underwent first-round RT-PCR, the HTBI primer set was used. MiXCR was run by TCRdb on the multiplex PCR reads, yielding one entry per CDR3 protein. The table shows 480,000 or so distinct CDR3 sequences, with around 43% occurring only once. Sequencing was performed on peripheral blood or thyroid tissue (not recorded which). The origin of the receptors is an adult woman with Graves' disease, either hyperthyroidism or ophthalmopathy (not recorded which).

The chain carries TRBV11-2 and TRBJ2-7; 8 nucleotides match TRBD1. The germline V gene encodes CDR1 SGHAT and CDR2 FQNNGV. This CDR3 is 16 amino acids long. V lost 4 bases to trimming and J lost 6 bases; unmatched junction nucleotides: 14. DNA for the CDR3: TGTGCCAGCAGCTCGGCAAATAGACAGGGGTTAAGCGAGCAGTACTTC. The encoded protein is CASSSANRQGLSEQYF.

As regards this clonotype: Because it lacks the conserved phenylalanine or tryptophan at the end, this CDR3 is likely a read error. The chain employs TRBV5-4 and TRBJ2-2; no definite D call. This CDR3 has 11 amino acids. V shed 3 bases and J shed 9 bases, with 6 bases lying between them. The V gene's germline CDR1 is SGHNT and CDR2 YYREEE (reference sequence). The CDR3 DNA is TGTGCCAGCAGCTCTAGTTGGGAGCTGTTTCTT. Its protein product is CASSSSWELFL.

This clonotype was counted only a few times. The chain combines TRBV19 with TRBJ1-1; weak D call: TRBD1 (5 bases). Germline-derived CDR1 and CDR2 are LNHDA and SQIVND (reference sequence). V was shortened by 7 bases and J by 1 base, with 13 bases between the two germline ends. The CDR3 totals 14 residues. The CDR3 spells CASNWGRENTEAFF. DNA of the CDR3: TGTGCCAGTAACTGGGGCAGGGAGAACACTGAAGCTTTCTTT. Full variable domain (rest looked up from reference TRBV19 and TRBJ1-1): DGGITQSPKYLFRKEGQNVTLSCEQNLNHDAMYWYRQDPGQGLRLIYYSQIVNDFQKGDIAEGYSVSREKKESFPLTVTSAQKNPTAFYLCASNWGRENTEAFFGQGTRLTVV.

The V gene is TRBV7-9, the J gene TRBJ1-4; D gene uncertain. V was trimmed by 5 bases and J by 5 bases, leaving 9 bases between them. Per the germline V gene, CDR1 is SEHNR and CDR2 is FQNEAQ (reference sequence). The CDR3 spans 13 residues. Here the CDR3 reads CASSKTRNEKLFF. CDR3 in DNA: TGTGCCAGCAGCAAGACTAGGAATGAAAAACTGTTTTTT.

The chain has TRBV6-6 and TRBJ2-5; 9 nucleotides agree with TRBD1. CDR1 and CDR2 (germline): MNHNY, SVGAGI (reference sequence). This CDR3 region has 13 residues. V was clipped by 5 bases and J by 7 bases; unmatched bases: 5. The CDR3 region is CASSAGTGLTQYF. The CDR3 DNA reads as TGTGCCAGCAGTGCCGGGACAGGGCTGACCCAGTACTTC.

This clonotype was counted ten times or more. The rearrangement uses TRBV10-2 and TRBJ2-7; 12 bases map to TRBD1. The CDR3 totals 14 residues. Germline lookup yields CDR1 WSHSY and CDR2 SAAADI. J gave up 8 bases and V 7 bases, and 9 bases lay outside the gene matches. CDR3: CASKPGQGAPKQYF. As DNA, the CDR3 is TGCGCCAGCAAACCGGGACAGGGGGCGCCTAAGCAGTACTTC.

This chain links TRBV2 with TRBJ2-7; possibly TRBD2 for D (5 bases). V dropped 3 bases and J dropped 4 bases, with 7 bases sitting between them. The CDR3 contains 12 residues. The V gene's germline CDR1 is SNHLY and CDR2 FYNNEI. The DNA of the CDR3 is TGTGCCAGCAGTGAGGAGGCTTACGAGCAGTACTTC. It yields the protein CASSEEAYEQYF. Based on the CDR3 plus reference TRBV2 and TRBJ2-7, the full variable domain is EPEVTQTPSHQVTQMGQEVILRCVPISNHLYFYWYRQILGQKVEFLVSFYNNEISEKSEIFDDQFSVERPDGSNFTLKIRSTKLEDSAMYFCASSEEAYEQYFGPGTRLTVT.

Regarding this clonotype: Germline is not matched at one junction end, which may reflect a read error. The chain employs TRBV4-3 and TRBJ1-1; no reliable D call. The CDR3 has 15 residues. The V gene's germline CDR1 is LGHNA and CDR2 YSLEER. The CDR3 nucleotides read TGCACCAGCAGCCAAGATATTCCGGGGAGCACTGAAGCTTTCTTT. This gives the protein CTSSQDIPGSTEAFF.

This clonotype was recorded many times. J is TRBJ2-7 and V is TRBV7-6; weak D call: TRBD2 (5 bases). V was shortened by 4 bases and J by 7 bases, with 8 bases between the two germline ends. Germline V gene sequence: CDR1 SGHVS, CDR2 FNYEAQ. CDR3 length: 11 residues. This CDR3 is CASSYRGEQYF. Written as DNA, the CDR3 is TGTGCCAGCAGCTACCGGGGAGAGCAGTACTTC.

This clonotype was observed a handful of times. This chain connects TRBV2 to TRBJ1-1; TRBD1 aligns across 7 bases. The CDR3 is 14 amino acids. The germline CDR1 and CDR2 sequences are SNHLY and FYNNEI. V was pared by 6 bases and J by 1 base, with 5 bases of the junction left unmatched. The CDR3 loop is CASRAGGSNTEAFF. The CDR3 DNA sequence: TGTGCCAGCAGGGCAGGGGGGTCGAACACTGAAGCTTTCTTT.

This rearrangement joins TRBV7-2 to TRBJ1-2; the D gene is possibly TRBD1 (6 bases). V was pared by 3 bases and J by 4 bases, with 18 bases between. The germline V gene encodes CDR1 SGHTA and CDR2 FQGNSA. The CDR3 is made up of 16 amino acids. CDR3 in amino acids: CASSLIAAGASYGYTF. Written as DNA, the CDR3 is TGTGCCAGCAGCTTGATCGCGGCGGGGGCTAGCTATGGCTACACCTTC.

V is TRBV25-1 and J is TRBJ1-1; tentatively, D is TRBD1 (6 bases). Germline CDR1 reads MGHDK; CDR2 reads SYGVNS. V gave up 8 bases and J gave up 0 bases, with 16 bases separating them. This CDR3 contains 15 residues. CDR3 in amino acids: CASFGTLDMNTEAFF. The CDR3 DNA reads as TGTGCCAGCTTCGGGACACTCGACATGAACACTGAAGCTTTCTTT.

In its sample, this clonotype was seen many times. The rearrangement links TRBV20-1 to TRBJ2-7; tentatively, D is TRBD1 or TRBD2 (7 bases each). The V and J ends lost 6 bases and 9 bases respectively, with 18 bases between them. Germline V lookup: CDR1 DFQATT, CDR2 SNEGSKA (reference sequence). This CDR3 contains 12 residues. CDR3 coding DNA: TGCAGTGCCAGGGGGGGGGTGGTAGGGCAGTACTTC. This encodes CSARGGVVGQYF.

This clonotype appeared many times. The rearrangement joins TRBV7-2 to TRBJ1-1; 7 nucleotides match TRBD1. CDR1 is SGHTA, CDR2 FQGNSA, per germline. V shed 5 bases, J shed 0 bases, and the junction held 3 bases outside the gene matches. This CDR3 is 14 amino acids long. The CDR3 region has the DNA TGTGCCAGCAGCCCACAGGGGATGAACACTGAAGCTTTCTTT. This encodes CASSPQGMNTEAFF.

This clonotype was observed many times. The chain links TRBV7-3 to TRBJ1-1; D gene uncertain. The CDR3 contains 16 residues. In germline, CDR1 is SGHTA, CDR2 FQGTGA. The V gene lost 5 bases and the J gene lost 2 bases, with 18 bases spanning the gap. The CDR3 spells CASSPGWRASNTEAFF. The CDR3 region has the DNA TGTGCCAGCAGCCCGGGGTGGAGGGCGAGTAACACTGAAGCTTTCTTT.

This clonotype was recorded many times. The V call is TRBV7-2, the J call TRBJ2-7, with TRBD2 matching over 8 bases. V gave up 5 bases and J gave up 0 bases; unmatched junction bases: 9. Germline V lookup: CDR1 SGHTA, CDR2 FQGNSA. This CDR3 comprises 16 residues. CDR3 amino acids: CASSPMAGGSSYEQYF. The CDR3 bases are TGTGCCAGCAGCCCCATGGCGGGGGGAAGCTCCTACGAGCAGTACTTC.

This sequence joins TRBV24-1 and TRBJ2-3; 13 bases match TRBD2. This CDR3 is 15 amino acids long. CDR1 KGHDR and CDR2 SFDVKD come from the germline V gene. With 3 bases clipped from V and 6 bases from J, the junction kept 2 bases outside the gene matches. The CDR3 DNA sequence: TGTGCCACCAGTGATCGACTAGCGGGAGGCGATACGCAGTATTTT. Translating it yields CATSDRLAGGDTQYF.

This clonotype was detected a few times. The CDR3 loop reads CASSERYTGELFF. CDR3 coding DNA: TGTGCCAGCAGTGAGCGGTACACCGGGGAGCTGTTTTTT. The chain is built from TRBV2 and TRBJ2-2; D gene ambiguous. Germline values: CDR1 SNHLY, CDR2 FYNNEI. Trimming pared 3 bases from V and 3 bases from J, leaving 5 bases between. The CDR3 length is 13 residues.

V gene TRBV7-6 combines with J gene TRBJ2-5, with 8 bases that match TRBD2. CDR1 and CDR2 from the germline V gene are SGHVS and FNYEAQ. The CDR3 is 16 amino acids. V was clipped by 1 base and J by 2 bases; unmatched bases: 6. The CDR3 nucleotides are TGTGCCAGCAGCTTAGGAACGCGGGGGGTACAAGAGACCCAGTACTTC. It specifies CASSLGTRGVQETQYF.

The gene calls are TRBV19 and TRBJ1-5; 11 nucleotides agree with TRBD1. From germline, CDR1 is LNHDA and CDR2 SQIVND (reference sequence). The CDR3 is made up of 14 amino acids. The V and J ends lost 6 bases and 6 bases, in that order; junction bases with no gene match: 4. CDR3 in DNA: TGTGCCAGTAGGGGACAGGGGGAAACTCAGCCCCAGCATTTT. This gives the protein CASRGQGETQPQHF.

This chain connects TRBV7-9 to TRBJ2-2, with 11 bases lining up with TRBD2. J lost 7 bases, V lost 2 bases, and 9 bases had no gene match. Germline CDR1 is SEHNR and CDR2 is FQNEAQ (reference sequence). This CDR3 spans 17 amino acids. The DNA of the CDR3 is TGTGCCAGCAGCTTATTAGCGGGGGGGCTATTTGGCGGGGAGCTGTTTTTT. It encodes CASSLLAGGLFGGELFF. The full variable domain, with the rest looked up from reference TRBV7-9 and TRBJ2-2, is DTGVSQNPRHKITKRGQNVTFRCDPISEHNRLYWYRQTLGQGPEFLTYFQNEAQLEKSRLLSDRFSAERPKGSFSTLEIQRTEQGDSAMYLCASSLLAGGLFGGELFFGEGSRLTVL.

This sequence joins TRBV20-1 and TRBJ2-1; 7 bases agree with TRBD2. Germline trimming cut 3 bases from V and 10 bases from J; bases unmatched to any gene: 9. The CDR3 consists of 13 residues. Germline CDR1 is DFQATT and CDR2 is SNEGSKA (reference sequence). The CDR3 region is CSASWGGFLEQFF. CDR3 sequence (DNA): TGCAGTGCTAGCTGGGGGGGGTTTCTCGAGCAGTTCTTC.

This chain joins TRBV20-1 and TRBJ2-7, with 8 bases lining up with TRBD2. The CDR3 is made up of 16 amino acids. V shed 4 bases and J 7 bases; nucleotides not matched to a gene: 18. Germline-derived CDR1 and CDR2 are DFQATT and SNEGSKA (reference sequence). CDR3 amino acids: CSANGGGGTISGEQYF. DNA for the CDR3: TGCAGTGCTAACGGGGGGGGAGGGACGATTTCGGGTGAGCAGTACTTC.

This clonotype was observed at least ten times. The rearrangement uses TRBV12-3 or TRBV12-4 and TRBJ2-7, with D unclear. CDR3 length: 12 residues. V lost 5 bases, J lost 7 bases, and 12 bases lay in between. The CDR3 reads CASSIIRSEQYF. The CDR3 coding sequence is TGTGCCAGCAGTATCATCCGGAGTGAGCAGTACTTC.

This rearrangement joins TRBV5-1 to TRBJ2-2; the D gene is possibly TRBD1 (6 bases). Looked up from germline, CDR1 is SGHRS and CDR2 is YFSETQ. CDR3 size: 15 residues. Deletions cut 4 bases from V and 3 bases from J, with 13 bases between. This CDR3 reads CASSVQGGDTGELFF. CDR3 nucleotides: TGCGCCAGCAGCGTACAGGGTGGGGACACCGGGGAGCTGTTTTTT. Based on the CDR3 plus reference TRBV5-1 and TRBJ2-2, the full variable domain is KAGVTQTPRYLIKTRGQQVTLSCSPISGHRSVSWYQQTPGQGLQFLFEYFSETQRNKGNFPGRFSGRQFSNSRSEMNVSTLELGDSALYLCASSVQGGDTGELFFGEGSRLTVL.

This clonotype came up once. The chain employs TRBV7-2 and TRBJ1-6; D uncertain. Trimming took off 6 bases at V and 7 bases at J, with 13 bases between the two ends. CDR1 and CDR2 (germline): SGHTA, FQGNSA. This CDR3 region has 14 residues. CDR3 DNA: TGTGCCAGCAGTTACAGCGCTTCCAATTCACCCCTCCACTTT. It specifies CASSYSASNSPLHF.

The chain carries TRBV19 and TRBJ1-5, with D tentatively TRBD1 (6 bases). V was cut by 6 bases and J by 0 bases, with 12 bases left in between. There are 15 residues in the CDR3. Germline V gene lookup returns CDR1 LNHDA and CDR2 SQIVND (reference sequence). CDR3 nucleotide sequence: TGTGCCAGTAGCACACAGGGCTATAGCAATCAGCCCCAGCATTTT. Translation gives CASSTQGYSNQPQHF.

CDR3 in DNA: TGTGCCAGTAGGACAGGGGGCGCGGCTAGCAATCAGCCCCAGCATTTT. Its translation is CASRTGGAASNQPQHF. The chain joins TRBV19 to TRBJ1-5, with 10 nucleotides matching TRBD1. CDR3 length: 16 amino acids. V dropped 6 bases and J dropped 0; count of bases not matched to a gene: 5. Germline CDR1 LNHDA, CDR2 SQIVND (reference sequence). Using reference TRBV19 and TRBJ1-5 for the parts outside the CDR3, the full variable domain is DGGITQSPKYLFRKEGQNVTLSCEQNLNHDAMYWYRQDPGQGLRLIYYSQIVNDFQKGDIAEGYSVSREKKESFPLTVTSAQKNPTAFYLCASRTGGAASNQPQHFGDGTRLSIL.

The J gene is TRBJ2-7, the V gene TRBV5-8; TRBD2 aligns across 7 bases. Germline values: CDR1 SGHTS, CDR2 YDEGEE. CDR3 size: 14 residues. V lost 2 bases, J lost 4 bases, and 6 bases stayed unmatched. The CDR3: CASSFGGSVYEQYF. The DNA for the CDR3 is TGTGCCAGCAGCTTTGGCGGGAGTGTGTACGAGCAGTACTTC.